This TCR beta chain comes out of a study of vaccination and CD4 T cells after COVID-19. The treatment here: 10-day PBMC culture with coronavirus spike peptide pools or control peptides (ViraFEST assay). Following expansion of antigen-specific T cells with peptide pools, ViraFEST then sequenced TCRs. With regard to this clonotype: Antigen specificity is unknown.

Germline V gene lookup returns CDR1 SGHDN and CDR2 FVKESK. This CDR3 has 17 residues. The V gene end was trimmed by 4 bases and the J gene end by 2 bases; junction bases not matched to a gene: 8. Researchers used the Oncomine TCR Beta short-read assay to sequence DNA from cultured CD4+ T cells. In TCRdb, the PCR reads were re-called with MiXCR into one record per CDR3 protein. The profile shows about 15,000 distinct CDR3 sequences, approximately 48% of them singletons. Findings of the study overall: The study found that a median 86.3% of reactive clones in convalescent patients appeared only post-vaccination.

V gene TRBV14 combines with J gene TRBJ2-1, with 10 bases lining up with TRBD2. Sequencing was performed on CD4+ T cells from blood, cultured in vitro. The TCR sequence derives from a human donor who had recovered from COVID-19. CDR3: CASSPNFLAGAYNEQFF. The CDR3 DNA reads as TGTGCCAGCAGCCCGAATTTTCTAGCGGGAGCCTACAATGAGCAGTTCTTC. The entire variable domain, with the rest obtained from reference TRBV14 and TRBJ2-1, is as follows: EAGVTQFPSHSVIEKGQTVTLRCDPISGHDNLYWYRRVMGKEIKFLLHFVKESKQDESGMPNNRFLAERTGGTYSTLKVQPAELEDSGVYFCASSPNFLAGAYNEQFFGPGTRLTVL.